The TCR beta chain described here comes from a study of cytomegalovirus exposure and HLA in healthy donors. The study's findings and limits: A later analysis reportedly found that, within productive TCRs, an Asian-associated ancestry cluster had fewer N-insertions than the mean observed across the roughly 610 donors.

The PCR was carried out with 60 Vbeta primers and 13 Jbeta primers. TCRdb keeps only in-frame clones here, not all; method: immunoSEQ multiplex PCR. The sample has around 170,000 clones, roughly 82% seen once. This CDR3 contains 14 residues. Germline V gives CDR1 SGHAT, CDR2 FQNNGV. The V and J ends lost 5 bases and 0 bases respectively, with 11 bases between them. A remark on this clone: Its specificity is unknown.

Sequencing input: PBMCs. The TCR was taken from a woman aged 45 to 65 in good health and CMV-seropositive. V and J are TRBV11-2 and TRBJ2-7; D is undetermined. The CDR3 loop reads CASSRTVSSYEQYF. CDR3 nucleotide sequence: TGTGCCAGCAGCCGTACAGTGAGCTCCTACGAGCAGTACTTC.